Listed here are 29 T cell receptor beta chains from one sample, sequenced in a study of blood T cell repertoires in COVID-19. The data were produced by immunoSEQ multiplex PCR, yet TCRdb's version contains in-frame clones alone and is incomplete. Among fewer than 80,000 clones listed, 88% were seen once. The sequenced sample consisted of peripheral blood. The source is a human donor in a cohort sampled during active COVID-19.

The chain employs TRBV6-5 and TRBJ2-6; D is undetermined. The CDR3 extends over 15 amino acids. Germline CDR1 is MNHEY and CDR2 is SVGAGI. V dropped 6 bases and J dropped 0 bases, with 9 bases sitting between them. The CDR3 region is CASRTFGSGANVLTF. CDR3 in DNA: TGTGCCAGCAGAACCTTCGGCTCTGGGGCCAACGTCCTGACTTTC.

The chain recombines TRBV5-8 with TRBJ2-5, with D possibly TRBD2 on 6 matching bases. V shed 4 bases and J shed 5 bases, with 21 bases lying between them. CDR1 and CDR2 from the germline V gene are SGHTS and YDEGEE. The CDR3 runs to 16 residues. In nucleotides, the CDR3 is TGTGCCAGCAGCCCTCGAGGTGGAGGGCGTGGGGAGACCCAGTACTTC. This sequence encodes CASSPRGGGRGETQYF.

This chain uses TRBV12-3 or TRBV12-4 with TRBJ1-1; 9 positions agree with TRBD1. The CDR3 sequence is 13 residues long. V gave up 4 bases and J gave up 11 bases; unmatched junction bases: 8. The CDR3 loop reads CASSYSGDRVAFF. DNA for the CDR3: TGTGCCAGCAGTTACTCCGGGGACAGGGTTGCTTTCTTT.

The chain joins TRBV21-1 to TRBJ1-2; the D call in the table, TRBD1, was not verified against the DNA. TRBV21-1 is deemed a pseudogene. The CDR3 loop spans 18 amino acids. The CDR3: CASSKSADRGRSNYGYTF. The CDR3 nucleotides read TGTGCCAGCAGCAAAAGCGCAGACAGGGGGCGATCTAACTATGGCTACACCTTC.

V is TRBV10-3 and J is TRBJ2-7; a weak D match, TRBD2 (6 bases). Germline loops: CDR1 ENHRY, CDR2 SYGVKD. The CDR3 covers 15 residues. Between the trimmed V and J ends, which lost 6 bases and 8 bases, there was a span of 23 bases. The CDR3 reads CAIRESGVTPGKQYF. The CDR3, as DNA: TGTGCCATCAGAGAATCGGGGGTAACCCCTGGGAAGCAGTACTTC.

This rearrangement joins TRBV4-1 to TRBJ2-7; 8 bases align to TRBD1. CDR3 length: 15 amino acids. Germline V CDR1 and CDR2: MGHRA, YSYEKL. The junction had 6 bases not matched to a gene; V was cut back by 1 base and J by 4 bases. This CDR3 reads CASSQGTGRWYEQYF. CDR3 nucleotides: TGCGCCAGCAGCCAAGGGACAGGGCGATGGTACGAGCAGTACTTC.

The chain is built from TRBV18 and TRBJ2-7; TRBD1 agrees at 8 bases. J gave up 1 base and V 6 bases, and 8 bases lay outside the gene matches. Per germline, CDR1 KGHSH and CDR2 LQKENI. The CDR3 totals 15 residues. CDR3 residues: CASSPGTGFSYEQYF. The CDR3 DNA reads as TGTGCCAGCTCCCCCGGGACAGGCTTTTCCTACGAGCAGTACTTC.

V gene TRBV10-3 combines with J gene TRBJ1-5; D may be TRBD1 (6 bases). The CDR3 is 14 amino acids. Trimming removed 3 bases from V and 0 bases from J, with 6 bases in between. Per the germline V gene, CDR1 is ENHRY and CDR2 is SYGVKD. In DNA form, the CDR3 reads TGTGCCATCAGTGAACAGGGTAGCAATCAGCCCCAGCATTTT. Its protein product is CAISEQGSNQPQHF.

The chain is built from TRBV7-7 and TRBJ2-7; D may be TRBD1 (5 bases). Germline V CDR1 and CDR2: SSHAT, FNYEAQ (reference sequence). The V end lost 4 bases, the J end lost 4 bases, and 11 bases lay between the germline ends. The CDR3 consists of 13 residues. CDR3 loop: CASSSPPGYEQYF. In DNA, the CDR3 is TGTGCCAGCAGCTCCCCCCCAGGGTACGAGCAGTACTTC.

This sequence joins TRBV6-5 and TRBJ2-1; 7 bases agree with TRBD2. Germline values: CDR1 MNHEY, CDR2 SVGAGI. The CDR3 is made up of 13 amino acids. After removal of 8 bases from V and 5 bases from J, the junction contained 6 bases not matched to a gene. The CDR3 region is CASLTGGNNEQFF. Here the CDR3 DNA reads TGTGCCAGCCTTACGGGAGGAAACAATGAGCAGTTCTTC.

This chain uses TRBV6-5 with TRBJ1-5, with D maybe TRBD1 (5 bases). Trimming removed 6 bases from V and 2 bases from J, with 8 bases in between. Germline CDR1 reads MNHEY; CDR2 reads SVGAGI. The CDR3 length is 13 residues. Here the CDR3 DNA reads TGTGCCAGCAGGCTCAGGGGCAATCAGCCCCAGCATTTT. Protein: CASRLRGNQPQHF.

V is TRBV10-2 and J is TRBJ2-7, with D tentatively TRBD2 (5 bases). Per the germline V gene, CDR1 is WSHSY and CDR2 is SAAADI. The CDR3 is 13 amino acids. The V end lost 4 bases, the J end lost 7 bases, and 14 bases lay between the germline ends. The CDR3 loop reads CASSGDYVWEQYF. CDR3 nucleotide sequence: TGCGCCAGCAGTGGCGACTACGTCTGGGAGCAGTACTTC.

This chain links TRBV2 with TRBJ1-5, with 8 bases aligning to TRBD1. V lost 5 bases, J lost 6 bases, and 3 bases stayed unmatched. The CDR3 is 13 amino acids. Germline assignment: CDR1 SNHLY and CDR2 FYNNEI. The CDR3 is CASSTGGSQPQHF. CDR3 in DNA: TGTGCCAGCAGTACAGGGGGAAGTCAGCCCCAGCATTTT.

J is TRBJ1-3 and V is TRBV2; TRBD1 agrees at 7 bases. From germline, CDR1 is SNHLY and CDR2 FYNNEI. The CDR3 loop spans 15 amino acids. Trimming took 6 bases from V and 4 from J; bases not matched to a gene: 9. The CDR3 is CASSGGQVFGNTIYF. The CDR3, as DNA: TGTGCCAGCAGCGGAGGACAGGTTTTCGGAAACACCATATATTTT.

This chain connects TRBV21-1 to TRBJ2-7; the table's D call TRBD2 went unverified against the DNA. TRBV21-1 is classified as a pseudogene. This CDR3 region has 22 residues. The CDR3 nucleotides are TGTGCCAGCAGCAAAGAGGTGACTCGCGGAAACATTGTGGGGACTAGCGTCTACGAGCAGTACTTC. Its translation is CASSKEVTRGNIVGTSVYEQYF.

The V and J genes are TRBV3-1 (or the pseudogene TRBV3-2) and TRBJ2-5; tentatively, D is TRBD1 (5 bases). Germline lookup yields CDR1 LGHDT and CDR2 YNNKEL (reference sequence). The V gene lost 0 bases and the J gene lost 5 bases, with 16 bases spanning the gap. The CDR3 loop spans 16 amino acids. The CDR3 nucleotides read TGTGCCAGCAGCCAAGATTTAGGCAGGGTGGGGGAGACCCAGTACTTC. Its translation is CASSQDLGRVGETQYF.

V usage is TRBV19 and J usage is TRBJ2-1, with a weak D call TRBD1 (6 bases). Per germline, CDR1 LNHDA and CDR2 SQIVND (reference sequence). The CDR3 spans 15 residues. With 3 bases removed from V and 5 bases from J, the gap between germline ends came to 14 bases. CDR3 DNA: TGTGCCAGTAGTATTGGACAGACCGGGAACAATGAGCAGTTCTTC. This encodes CASSIGQTGNNEQFF.

The V gene is TRBV7-9, the J gene TRBJ2-3; 9 positions agree with TRBD1. The CDR3 is 16 amino acids. Losses at the gene ends were 4 bases for V and 2 bases for J; bases not matched to a gene: 7. Per the germline V gene, CDR1 is SEHNR and CDR2 is FQNEAQ (reference sequence). The CDR3 DNA follows: TGTGCCAGCAGCTCTCCGACAGGGGGTTACACAGATACGCAGTATTTT. It codes for CASSSPTGGYTDTQYF.

This chain uses TRBV10-1 with TRBJ2-1; 9 bases align to TRBD2. J gave up 4 bases and V 4 bases, and 5 bases lay outside the gene matches. The CDR3 runs to 15 residues. Germline CDR1 WNHNN, CDR2 SYGVQD (reference sequence). The CDR3 is CASSGGGAGYNEQFF. The CDR3 DNA follows: TGCGCCAGCAGTGGCGGGGGGGCCGGGTACAATGAGCAGTTCTTC.

The V and J genes are TRBV25-1 and TRBJ1-2, with 9 nucleotides matching TRBD1. Germline-derived CDR1 and CDR2 are MGHDK and SYGVNS. The CDR3 has 16 residues. The trim removed 4 bases at V and 4 bases at J, leaving 10 bases unmatched. The CDR3 DNA sequence: TGTGCCAGCAGTGCCCAAACCCCGGGACAGGGCTATGGCTACACCTTC. This encodes CASSAQTPGQGYGYTF.

The V gene is TRBV18, the J gene TRBJ2-7; 8 bases fit TRBD2. The CDR3 spans 14 residues. The V gene end was trimmed by 5 bases and the J gene end by 5 bases; junction bases not matched to a gene: 8. Germline V gene sequence: CDR1 KGHSH, CDR2 LQKENI. The CDR3 sequence: CASSAAAGVHEQYF. As DNA, the CDR3 is TGTGCCAGCTCAGCGGCAGCGGGAGTACACGAGCAGTACTTC.

This clone was observed once. The chain is built from TRBV6-4 and TRBJ2-1; D is ambiguous. Germline CDR1 and CDR2: MRHNA and SNTAGT. Trimming cost V 4 bases and J 3 bases, with 10 bases left between them. The CDR3 contains 14 residues. Here the CDR3 DNA reads TGTGCCAGCAGTGCTCCCAGACTCTACAATGAGCAGTTCTTC. Translating gives CASSAPRLYNEQFF.

This chain uses TRBV9 with TRBJ2-5, with 13 bases lining up with TRBD2. Germline CDR1 and CDR2: SGDLS and YYNGEE. With V trimmed by 0 bases and J by 2 bases, 1 base remained unmatched. The CDR3 totals 16 residues. The CDR3 is CASSVGLAGGQETQYF. The CDR3 DNA is TGTGCCAGCAGCGTAGGACTAGCGGGAGGACAAGAGACCCAGTACTTC. The variable domain in full, completed from reference TRBV9 and TRBJ2-5, reads DSGVTQTPKHLITATGQRVTLRCSPRSGDLSVYWYQQSLDQGLQFLIQYYNGEERAKGNILERFSAQQFPDLHSELNLSSLELGDSALYFCASSVGLAGGQETQYFGPGTRLLVL.

J is TRBJ1-4 and V is TRBV6-5; 8 bases match TRBD1. The trim removed 5 bases at V and 2 bases at J, leaving 4 bases unmatched. Germline values: CDR1 MNHEY, CDR2 SVGAGI. The CDR3 has 15 amino acids. Written as DNA, the CDR3 is TGTGCCAGCAGTCTAACAGGGGGGACTAATGAAAAACTGTTTTTT. This codes for CASSLTGGTNEKLFF.

V gene TRBV28 combines with J gene TRBJ2-7; TRBD2 matches 9 bases. Trimming cost V 6 bases and J 6 bases; bases outside gene matches: 15. CDR1 is MDHEN, CDR2 SYDVKM, per germline. The CDR3 has 16 residues. The CDR3 here is CASSSKAGGSLGEQYF. The CDR3, as DNA: TGTGCCAGCAGCTCCAAGGCGGGAGGGAGCTTGGGCGAGCAGTACTTC. Filled out from reference TRBV28 and TRBJ2-7, the complete variable domain reads DVKVTQSSRYLVKRTGEKVFLECVQDMDHENMFWYRQDPGLGLRLIYFSYDVKMKEKGDIPEGYSVSREKKERFSLILESASTNQTSMYLCASSSKAGGSLGEQYFGPGTRLTVT.

The genes are TRBV19 and TRBJ2-7; 9 positions agree with TRBD1. V lost 8 bases and J lost 0; bases outside the gene matches: 5. The CDR3 spans 14 residues. CDR1 is LNHDA, CDR2 SQIVND, per germline (reference sequence). CDR3 coding DNA: TGTGCCAGTGGACCGGGACAGGGCTCCTACGAGCAGTACTTC. Protein product: CASGPGQGSYEQYF.

The rearrangement links TRBV2 to TRBJ2-2, with D tentatively TRBD1 (6 bases). Germline V gene data show CDR1 as SNHLY and CDR2 as FYNNEI. Between the trimmed V and J ends, which lost 3 bases and 5 bases, there was a span of 10 bases. The CDR3 is made up of 14 amino acids. The DNA of the CDR3 is TGTGCCAGCAGTGACAGGGGCACGACCGGGGAGCTGTTTTTT. Translation gives CASSDRGTTGELFF.

Note on this clone: At one end, the junction sequence differs from germline, possibly due to a read error. This sequence joins TRBV9 and TRBJ2-6; D may be TRBD2 (6 bases). Germline values: CDR1 SGDLS, CDR2 YYNGEE. The CDR3 contains 17 residues. CDR3 protein: CASSERTQGLGGNVLTF. The CDR3, as DNA: TGTGCCAGCAGCGAGAGAACTCAAGGTTTGGGGGGCAACGTCCTGACTTTC.

This clone was observed a single time. This chain joins TRBV25-1 and TRBJ1-4, with 9 nucleotides matching TRBD1. This CDR3 has 15 residues. Trimming removed 4 bases from V and 7 bases from J; junction bases left unmatched: 7. Germline CDR1 MGHDK, CDR2 SYGVNS. As DNA, the CDR3 is TGTGCCAGCAGTGTCGGGACAGGGTGGTTTGAAAAACTGTTTTTT. Its protein product is CASSVGTGWFEKLFF.